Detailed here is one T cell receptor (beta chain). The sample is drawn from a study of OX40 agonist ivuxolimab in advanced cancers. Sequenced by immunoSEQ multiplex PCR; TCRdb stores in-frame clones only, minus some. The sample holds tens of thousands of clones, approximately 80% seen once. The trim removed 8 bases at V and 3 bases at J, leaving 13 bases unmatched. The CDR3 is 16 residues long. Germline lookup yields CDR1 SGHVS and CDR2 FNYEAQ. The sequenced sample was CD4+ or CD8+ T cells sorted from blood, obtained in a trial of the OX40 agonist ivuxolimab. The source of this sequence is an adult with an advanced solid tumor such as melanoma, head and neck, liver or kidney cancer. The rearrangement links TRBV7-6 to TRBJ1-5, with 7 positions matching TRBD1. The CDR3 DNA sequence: TGTGCCAGCCCTCTTAAACAGGGGAGGAACAATCAGCCCCAGCATTTT. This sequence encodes CASPLKQGRNNQPQHF. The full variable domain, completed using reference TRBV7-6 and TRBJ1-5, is GAGVSQSPRYKVTKRGQDVALRCDPISGHVSLYWYRQALGQGPEFLTYFNYEAQQDKSGLPNDRFSAERPEGSISTLTIQRTEQRDSAMYRCASPLKQGRNNQPQHFGDGTRLSIL.